A selection of T cell receptor beta chains follows, all from one sample in a study of T cell responses to AZD1222 COVID-19 vaccine. The method was immunoSEQ multiplex PCR; TCRdb's version includes in-frame clones alone and lacks a portion of them. Found here are about 220,000 clones, roughly 91% of them singletons; the top ten hold roughly 1%. Sequencing used peripheral blood, obtained on day 0 of MenACWY control vaccination. The receptor source for this set is an adult in good health. Both conserved end residues are trimmed from each CDR3.

J	V	CDR3
TRBJ2-3	TRBV29-1	SVASGGGTDTQY
TRBJ1-2	TRBV7-2	ASSWEGALGYGYT
TRBJ1-4	TRBV3-1/TRBV3-2	ASSQDRAGPNEKLF
TRBJ1-5	TRBV6-2/TRBV6-3	ASSSSVRVNQPQH
TRBJ1-3	TRBV27	ASSFGGTGNTIY
TRBJ2-3	TRBV19	ASTPNGPIEQY
TRBJ1-1	TRBV2	ASRVQGRGNTEAF
TRBJ1-6	TRBV27	ASSQGAGYSPLH
TRBJ2-5	TRBV18	ASSPPYSMYQETQY
TRBJ1-2	TRBV5-4	ASRVGQGSGYT
TRBJ1-1	TRBV6-5	ASSTRTGGTTEAF
TRBJ2-7	TRBV20-1	SATQGGEQY
TRBJ2-3	TRBV7-8	ASSFMPSGGATDTQY
TRBJ1-2	TRBV5-4	ASSRGSSGPLDGYT